A selection of T cell receptor beta chains follows, all from one sample in a study of shared clonotypes between healthy human individuals. TCRdb keeps only in-frame clones here, not all; method: immunoSEQ multiplex PCR. The sample holds fewer than 550,000 clones; 60% to 80% are singletons and the top ten take 12%. The sample comprised PBMCs. These receptors all stem from a woman between 40 and 55 years old in good health. Some clones in this sample may be carry-over from other donors' samples. The CDR3 runs from the conserved cysteine through the conserved F or W. The D gene is left open where the match is weak. Some rows mark clone size as missing; the rest say once, few, many or name a class of expanded clone.

-	-	TRBJ2-3	TRBV18	TGTGCCAGCGTTACTAGCACAGATACGCAGTATTTT	CASVTSTDTQYF
-	TRBD1	TRBJ2-1	TRBV5-1	TGCGCCAGCAGCATTGGGACAGGCTACAATGAGCAGTTCTTC	CASSIGTGYNEQFF
-	TRBD2	TRBJ2-1	TRBV18	TGTGCCAGCTCACCAACGCTAGCGGGAACTAACAATGAGCAGTTCTTC	CASSPTLAGTNNEQFF
-	-	TRBJ1-2	TRBV9	TGTGCCAGCAGCGTAGACGCTAACTATGGCTACACCTTC	CASSVDANYGYTF
once	-	TRBJ1-1	TRBV6-1	TGTGCCAGCAGTGAAGGTCGGGGTTCTGAAGCTTTCTTT	CASSEGRGSEAFF
-	-	TRBJ2-7	TRBV29-1	TGCAGCGTTGGGGTCCGCTACGAGCAGTACTTC	CSVGVRYEQYF
-	-	TRBJ2-3	TRBV7-2	TGTGCCAGCAGCTTAAGAATACTAGGGGTCGGAGCAGATACGCAGTATTTT	CASSLRILGVGADTQYF
-	-	TRBJ2-7	TRBV12-2	TGTGCAAGTCGTTTTGGGACTAGCACTCCCTACGAGCAGTACTTC	CASRFGTSTPYEQYF
-	TRBD1	TRBJ1-2	TRBV7-6	TGTGCCAGCACCCTAGAGGCGGACGCGGCCAGGGGGTCTGGCTACACCTTC	CASTLEADAARGSGYTF
-	-	TRBJ2-2	TRBV5-1	TGCGCCAGCAGCTTGGCCAATGACGTCTTCTGGACCGGGGAGCTGTTTTTT	CASSLANDVFWTGELFF
few	-	TRBJ2-5	TRBV4-2	TGTGCCAGCAGTTTAAGGTCTCAAGTTCAGGAGACCCAGTACTTC	CASSLRSQVQETQYF
-	TRBD1	TRBJ1-5	TRBV27	TGTGCCAGCAGTCAGGACAGGGCCGGTCAGCCCCAGCATTTT	CASSQDRAGQPQHF
few	-	TRBJ1-5	TRBV5-1	TGCGCCAGCAGCTTGGGTGGGACCGGTGGCGGTGAGCCCCAGCATTTT	CASSLGGTGGGEPQHF
-	-	TRBJ2-1	TRBV7-2	TGTGCCAGCAGCGAGACAGGACCCTCCTACAATGAGCAGTTCTTC	CASSETGPSYNEQFF
-	-	TRBJ2-3	TRBV19	TGTGCCAGTAGTGGGATGTTCGGAGATACGCAGTATTTT	CASSGMFGDTQYF
-	TRBD1	TRBJ2-2	TRBV11-1	TGTGCCAGCAGCTCAAAACAGGGGCGAGCCACCGGGGAGCTGTTTTTT	CASSSKQGRATGELFF
-	-	TRBJ2-7	TRBV28	TGTGCCAGCACCCCGGCCAGGAGCTCCTACGAGCAGTACTTC	CASTPARSSYEQYF
-	-	TRBJ1-2	TRBV28	TGTGCCAGCAGCCGCGACATTGTGGATGGCTACACCTTC	CASSRDIVDGYTF
many	-	TRBJ2-1	TRBV5-1	TGCGCCAGCAGCTTGGGGCTAGCGTCCCCCAATGAGCAGTTCTTC	CASSLGLASPNEQFF
once	-	TRBJ1-2	TRBV5-6	TGTGCCAGCAGCCTGACAACTAACTATGGCTACACCTTC	CASSLTTNYGYTF
-	-	TRBJ1-1	TRBV2	TGTGCCAGCAGTGCGCTACCTTCGGCTGAAGCTTTCTTT	CASSALPSAEAFF
-	TRBD2	TRBJ2-1	TRBV29-1	TGCAGCGTCACCCTAGCGGGAGGGCCGGACAATGAGCAGTTCTTC	CSVTLAGGPDNEQFF
-	-	TRBJ2-2	TRBV29-1	TGCAGCGTTGCGGTCCAGAGGAACACCGGGGAGCTGTTTTTT	CSVAVQRNTGELFF
-	TRBD2	TRBJ2-5	TRBV27	TGTGCTAGCAGCGTCATTGGCGGGAGTGAGACCCAGTACTTC	CASSVIGGSETQYF
-	-	TRBJ2-1	TRBV6-5	TGTGCCAGCAGTCGTAGAAGTGAGCAGTTCTTC	CASSRRSEQFF
-	-	TRBJ1-5	TRBV27	TGTGCCAGCAGTTCGTCAGGGGTATATGGGGGCAATCAGCCCCAGCATTTT	CASSSSGVYGGNQPQHF